A single sample is the source of the 22 T cell receptor beta chains below, sequenced in a study of T cell responses to AZD1222 COVID-19 vaccine. Sequencing was performed with immunoSEQ multiplex PCR; in TCRdb, only in-frame clones are kept and a portion is missing. This table has about 99,000 clones, 87% appearing once. Specimen: peripheral blood, collected on day 0 of AZD1222 vaccination. The receptors originated from an adult in good health.

A few counts support this clone. CDR3 protein: CASRGTGWTEAFF. DNA of the CDR3: TGTGCCAGCAGGGGGACAGGGTGGACTGAAGCTTTCTTT. The gene calls are TRBV12-3 or TRBV12-4 and TRBJ1-1; 9 bases match TRBD1. The CDR3 covers 13 residues. V shed 6 bases and J 5 bases; nucleotides not matched to a gene: 4.

This chain connects TRBV9 to TRBJ1-1; D is uncertain. Germline lookup yields CDR1 SGDLS and CDR2 YYNGEE. V gave up 0 bases and J gave up 2 bases, with 8 bases separating them. The CDR3 has 14 residues. CDR3 in DNA: TGTGCCAGCAGCGTAGAAGAGGATAACACTGAAGCTTTCTTT. This gives the protein CASSVEEDNTEAFF.

The chain combines TRBV7-2 with TRBJ1-6; D is undetermined. This CDR3 is 13 amino acids long. V was clipped by 2 bases and J by 13 bases, with 12 bases between them. CDR1 and CDR2 (germline): SGHTA, FQGNSA. This CDR3 is CASSLNMVRPLHF. The DNA of the CDR3 is TGTGCCAGCAGCTTAAACATGGTCAGGCCCCTCCACTTT.

The chain employs TRBV29-1 and TRBJ1-3; D perhaps matches TRBD1 (5 bases). CDR3 length equals 13 residues. Germline CDR1 and CDR2: SQVTM and ANQGSEA. V lost 7 bases to trimming and J lost 2 bases, with 12 bases between them. Written as DNA, the CDR3 is TGCAGCGGAATTACAGGCGCTGGAAACACCATATATTTT. Translated, it gives CSGITGAGNTIYF.

V usage is TRBV11-3 and J usage is TRBJ2-1, with unresolved D. This CDR3 region has 12 residues. Germline V lookup: CDR1 SGHNT, CDR2 YENEEA. Trimming pared 4 bases from V and 10 bases from J, leaving 11 bases between. Written as DNA, the CDR3 is TGTGCCAGCAGCTCCTATCGGATAGAGCAGTTCTTC. Encoded protein: CASSSYRIEQFF.

J is TRBJ1-6 and V is TRBV5-4; maybe TRBD1 (6 bases). This CDR3 spans 15 amino acids. V dropped 3 bases and J dropped 9 bases, with 16 bases sitting between them. The germline CDR1 and CDR2 sequences are SGHNT and YYREEE (reference sequence). CDR3 DNA: TGTGCCAGCAGCTCCCAGGGGAGGGTTGGTTCACCCCTCCACTTT. This gives the protein CASSSQGRVGSPLHF.

This clone was seen only once. The chain employs TRBV11-3 and TRBJ2-1; D gene ambiguous. CDR1 and CDR2 (germline): SGHNT, YENEEA. The V gene lost 1 base and the J gene lost 6 bases, with 7 bases spanning the gap. This CDR3 is 13 amino acids long. CDR3 bases: TGTGCCAGCAGCTTAGTGGTAAGCAATGAGCAGTTCTTC. Its translation is CASSLVVSNEQFF. The variable domain in full, with the rest retrieved from reference TRBV11-3 and TRBJ2-1, is EAGVVQSPRYKIIEKKQPVAFWCNPISGHNTLYWYLQNLGQGPELLIRYENEEAVDDSQLPKDRFSAERLKGVDSTLKIQPAELGDSAVYLCASSLVVSNEQFFGPGTRLTVL.

The chain recombines TRBV24-1 with TRBJ2-6; D remains unclear. The CDR3 spans 16 residues. Trimming stripped 0 bases from V and 0 bases from J, with 5 bases between. Germline CDR1 and CDR2: KGHDR and SFDVKD. CDR3 nucleotides: TGTGCCACCAGTGATTTGCTTCCCTCTGGGGCCAACGTCCTGACTTTC. It yields the protein CATSDLLPSGANVLTF.

The rearrangement joins TRBV5-4 to TRBJ2-7; D is perhaps TRBD2 (6 bases). The germline V and J ends were trimmed by 4 bases and 0 bases, with 11 bases remaining between them. The CDR3 consists of 14 residues. Germline V gene data show CDR1 as SGHNT and CDR2 as YYREEE (reference sequence). The CDR3 coding sequence is TGTGCCAGCAGCGCGGGACCGGACTCCTACGAGCAGTACTTC. It encodes CASSAGPDSYEQYF.

The CDR3 sequence is CASSLDGGRREPQHF. CDR3 nucleotides: TGTGCCAGCAGCTTAGATGGGGGGCGCAGAGAGCCCCAGCATTTT. This chain links TRBV7-2 with TRBJ1-5, with D perhaps matching TRBD1 (6 bases). Trimming cost V 1 base and J 8 bases, with 15 bases left between them. Germline values: CDR1 SGHTA, CDR2 FQGNSA. This CDR3 spans 15 amino acids.

The chain links TRBV7-8 to TRBJ2-7; D may be TRBD1 (6 bases). The CDR3 has 14 amino acids. Germline CDR1 reads SGHVS; CDR2 reads FQNEAQ. The germline V and J ends were trimmed by 5 bases and 1 base, with 12 bases remaining between them. This chain's CDR3 is CASSPNTGSYEQYV. The CDR3 coding sequence is TGTGCCAGCAGCCCTAATACAGGGTCCTACGAGCAGTACGTC.

J is TRBJ1-2 and V is TRBV7-9, with 8 bases that match TRBD1. This CDR3 has 14 residues. V was clipped by 5 bases and J by 4 bases; unmatched bases: 6. The germline CDR1 and CDR2 sequences are SEHNR and FQNEAQ (reference sequence). The CDR3: CASSGGQAFYGYTF. The CDR3 DNA reads as TGTGCCAGCAGCGGGGGACAGGCCTTCTATGGCTACACCTTC. Drawing the rest from reference TRBV7-9 and TRBJ1-2, the complete variable domain is DTGVSQNPRHKITKRGQNVTFRCDPISEHNRLYWYRQTLGQGPEFLTYFQNEAQLEKSRLLSDRFSAERPKGSFSTLEIQRTEQGDSAMYLCASSGGQAFYGYTFGSGTRLTVV.

V is TRBV24-1 and J is TRBJ1-1, with TRBD1 as a possible D gene (6 bases). The V gene's germline CDR1 is KGHDR and CDR2 SFDVKD. The V and J ends lost 3 bases and 3 bases respectively, with 16 bases between them. The CDR3 is made up of 16 amino acids. CDR3: CATSDHLQGDDTEAFF. DNA of the CDR3: TGTGCCACCAGTGATCACCTACAGGGTGACGACACTGAAGCTTTCTTT.

The chain recombines TRBV27 with TRBJ2-2; TRBD1 matches at 8 bases. Per germline, CDR1 MNHEY and CDR2 SMNVEV (reference sequence). This CDR3 comprises 16 residues. J was trimmed by 1 base and V by 5 bases; bases with no gene match: 6. For the CDR3, the DNA is TGTGCCAGCAGTCAACGAGGACAGGGGAACACCGGGGAGCTGTTTTTT. Translated: CASSQRGQGNTGELFF.

The chain carries TRBV4-1 and TRBJ1-4; maybe TRBD1 (5 bases). CDR1 MGHRA and CDR2 YSYEKL come from the germline V gene. V lost 5 bases and J lost 3, with 10 bases in between. CDR3 length: 14 residues. DNA for the CDR3: TGCGCCAGCAGCACGACAGTCGCTAATGAAAAACTGTTTTTT. Its protein is CASSTTVANEKLFF.

The rearrangement links TRBV9 to TRBJ1-6; 9 bases align to TRBD1. Germline V gives CDR1 SGDLS, CDR2 YYNGEE. V shed 3 bases, J shed 11 bases, and the junction held 12 bases outside the gene matches. This CDR3 comprises 16 residues. Here the CDR3 DNA reads TGTGCCAGCAGCGGCCTCGTCGGACAGGGGTTGCCACCCCTCCACTTT. Its translation is CASSGLVGQGLPPLHF.

About this clone itself: An end of the junction does not agree with germline; a read error may underlie this. V gene TRBV5-1 combines with J gene TRBJ2-1, with 7 bases matching TRBD1. Germline V lookup: CDR1 SGHRS, CDR2 YFSETQ. CDR3 length: 15 amino acids. The CDR3 protein is CASSTTGLETNEQFF. The CDR3 DNA sequence: TGTGCCAGCAGCACGACAGGGTTAGAGACTAATGAGCAGTTCTTC.

In this sample, this clone turned up many times. This chain links TRBV7-3 with TRBJ1-1; no reliable D call. Trimming took off 2 bases at V and 3 bases at J, with 4 bases between the two ends. Looked up from germline, CDR1 is SGHTA and CDR2 is FQGTGA. The CDR3 is 12 residues long. DNA of the CDR3: TGTGCCAGCAGCTTATTGTACACTGAAGCTTTCTTT. Residues: CASSLLYTEAFF.

The chain uses TRBV19 and TRBJ1-2; 9 bases fit TRBD1. Germline values: CDR1 LNHDA, CDR2 SQIVND (reference sequence). V trimming: 6 bases; J trimming: 4 bases; junction bases outside the gene matches: 12. The CDR3 loop spans 16 amino acids. The CDR3: CASRLTGGQGLYGYTF. The CDR3, as DNA: TGTGCCAGTAGACTGACTGGGGGACAGGGCCTCTATGGCTACACCTTC.

V usage is TRBV2 and J usage is TRBJ2-5; no clear D gene. The length of the CDR3 is 14 residues. With 2 bases removed from V and 5 bases from J, the gap between germline ends came to 12 bases. Germline V CDR1 and CDR2: SNHLY, FYNNEI. In nucleotides, the CDR3 is TGTGCCAGCAGTGAACCTTTTGCGTGGGAGACCCAGTACTTC. Protein product: CASSEPFAWETQYF.

The rearrangement links TRBV6-2 or TRBV6-3 to TRBJ2-7, with D hard to call. CDR3 size: 16 residues. CDR1 is MNHEY and CDR2 is SVGEGT in the germline V gene. Trimming took 0 bases from V and 1 from J, leaving 13 bases between them. This CDR3 reads CASSYSTAALSYEQYF. The CDR3 DNA follows: TGTGCCAGCAGTTACTCGACGGCAGCCTTGTCCTACGAGCAGTACTTC.

The chain carries TRBV6-1 and TRBJ1-5; D gene ambiguous. With 0 bases removed from V and 2 bases from J, the gap between germline ends came to 8 bases. CDR1 MNHNS and CDR2 SASEGT come from the germline V gene. The CDR3 extends over 15 amino acids. The CDR3 nucleotides are TGTGCCAGCAGTGAAGCCCAGGCTGGCAATCAGCCCCAGCATTTT. Its translation: CASSEAQAGNQPQHF.